What follows are 14 T cell receptor beta chains derived from one specimen sequenced in a study of blood T cell repertoires in COVID-19. Libraries were prepared by immunoSEQ multiplex PCR; TCRdb keeps only in-frame clonotypes and omits some of them. The sample holds about 98,000 clones, less than 85% seen once. Sequences were obtained from peripheral blood. These receptors were collected from a man between 65 and 79 years old with active or convalescent COVID-19.

For this clone: A junction end diverges from the germline sequence, so it may reflect a read error. V and J are TRBV7-7 and TRBJ2-2, with 14 positions matching TRBD2. CDR1 SSHAT and CDR2 FNYEAQ come from the germline V gene (reference sequence). The length of the CDR3 is 20 residues. The CDR3 coding sequence is TGTGCTAGCAGCTCCTCCCCCAGGACTAGCGGGGGGAGGGGGACCGGGGAGCTGTTTTTT. Protein sequence: CASSSSPRTSGGRGTGELFF. The full variable domain, completed using reference TRBV7-7 and TRBJ2-2, is GAGVSQSPRYKVTKRGQDVTLRCDPISSHATLYWYQQALGQGPEFLTYFNYEAQPDKSGLPSDRFSAERPEGSISTLTIQRTEQRDSAMYRCASSSSPRTSGGRGTGELFFGEGSRLTVL.

The rearrangement joins TRBV18 to TRBJ2-5; 7 bases are a match to TRBD1. The CDR3 contains 15 residues. The germline V gene encodes CDR1 KGHSH and CDR2 LQKENI. V lost 1 base, J lost 4 bases, and 6 bases stayed unmatched. CDR3 loop: CASSPLGAGGETQYF. The CDR3 DNA is TGTGCCAGCTCACCACTTGGGGCAGGGGGAGAGACCCAGTACTTC.

This chain uses TRBV2 with TRBJ2-3; 14 nucleotides match TRBD2. V dropped 6 bases and J dropped 2; count of bases not matched to a gene: 4. The CDR3 runs to 16 residues. Per germline, CDR1 SNHLY and CDR2 FYNNEI. Here the CDR3 reads CASRKGLAGVTDTQYF. The CDR3 DNA sequence: TGTGCCAGCAGAAAGGGACTAGCGGGAGTCACAGATACGCAGTATTTT.

The V call is TRBV18, the J call TRBJ2-7, with a possible D match to TRBD1 (5 bases). The CDR3 covers 14 residues. With 0 bases removed from V and 5 bases from J, the gap between germline ends came to 11 bases. Germline lookup yields CDR1 KGHSH and CDR2 LQKENI. The DNA of the CDR3 is TGTGCCAGCTCACCACCGGTAGGGGTGGACGAGCAGTACTTC. Its protein product is CASSPPVGVDEQYF.

This clone has a handful of counts. The chain employs TRBV10-1 and TRBJ2-5; a weak D match, TRBD2 (5 bases). CDR3 length: 14 amino acids. Trimming pared 6 bases from V and 5 bases from J, leaving 16 bases between. Per the germline V gene, CDR1 is WNHNN and CDR2 is SYGVQD (reference sequence). The CDR3 region is CASRHRGSHETQYF. CDR3 sequence (DNA): TGCGCCAGCAGACACAGAGGGAGTCATGAGACCCAGTACTTC.

This chain links TRBV25-1 with TRBJ1-6; 7 bases agree with TRBD1. After removal of 5 bases from V and 4 bases from J, the junction contained 5 bases not matched to a gene. The germline V gene encodes CDR1 MGHDK and CDR2 SYGVNS. The CDR3 is made up of 15 amino acids. CDR3 amino acids: CASSLGGRYNSPLHF. Written as DNA, the CDR3 is TGTGCCAGCAGTTTAGGGGGCAGGTATAATTCACCCCTCCACTTT.

The CDR3 is CASSSGETFTEAFF. The CDR3 DNA reads as TGTGCCAGCAGCTCAGGGGAGACGTTCACTGAAGCTTTCTTT. V is TRBV7-9 and J is TRBJ1-1; perhaps TRBD1 as D (6 bases). Germline V gene lookup returns CDR1 SEHNR and CDR2 FQNEAQ (reference sequence). The ends were cut back, 4 bases at V and 4 bases at J, with 13 bases in the middle. CDR3 length: 14 residues.

The chain links TRBV9 to TRBJ1-2, with a possible D match to TRBD1 (5 bases). Trimming removed 4 bases from V and 3 bases from J, with 19 bases in between. The CDR3 covers 16 residues. CDR1 and CDR2 (germline): SGDLS, YYNGEE. The CDR3 DNA sequence: TGTGCCAGCAGCCCCCGACCTCAGACAGTTCACTATGGCTACACCTTC. Its protein is CASSPRPQTVHYGYTF.

The rearrangement uses TRBV29-1 and TRBJ2-1; D perhaps matches TRBD1 (5 bases). CDR3 length: 11 amino acids. The germline CDR1 and CDR2 sequences are SQVTM and ANQGSEA. The V gene lost 7 bases and the J gene lost 10 bases, with 14 bases spanning the gap. CDR3 loop: CSGVGPGEQFF. The CDR3 DNA follows: TGCAGCGGCGTGGGGCCAGGCGAGCAGTTCTTC.

The chain has TRBV5-4 and TRBJ2-3; 15 bases are a match to TRBD2. CDR3 length equals 15 residues. J lost 10 bases, V lost 4 bases, and 7 bases had no gene match. The V gene's germline CDR1 is SGHNT and CDR2 YYREEE (reference sequence). This CDR3 is CASSAGTSGGFAQYF. Here the CDR3 DNA reads TGTGCCAGCAGCGCCGGGACTAGCGGGGGGTTTGCGCAGTATTTT.

This chain links TRBV7-9 with TRBJ2-5; 7 nucleotides line up with TRBD2. V shed 5 bases, J shed 3 bases, and the junction held 6 bases outside the gene matches. The germline V gene has CDR1 SEHNR and CDR2 FQNEAQ (reference sequence). The CDR3 spans 14 residues. The CDR3 sequence is CASSLGGIEETQYF. The CDR3 DNA is TGTGCCAGCAGCCTCGGGGGGATTGAAGAGACCCAGTACTTC.

CDR3 region: CASSLVTVYNSPLHF. Here the CDR3 DNA reads TGTGCCAGCAGCTTAGTAACAGTTTATAATTCACCCCTCCACTTT. The chain has TRBV7-9 and TRBJ1-6, with unresolved D. The CDR3 covers 15 residues. The V and J ends lost 1 base and 4 bases respectively, with 8 bases between them. The germline CDR1 and CDR2 sequences are SEHNR and FQNEAQ (reference sequence).

This clone was found once. The gene calls are TRBV10-1 and TRBJ2-3; no definite D call. Germline V gene sequence: CDR1 WNHNN, CDR2 SYGVQD (reference sequence). Trimming stripped 8 bases from V and 7 bases from J, with 13 bases between. CDR3 length: 12 residues. CDR3 amino acids: CASGQLVYTQYF. CDR3 coding DNA: TGCGCCAGCGGCCAGTTGGTGTATACGCAGTATTTT.

The chain couples TRBV5-5 to TRBJ1-2; D unresolved. Per the germline V gene, CDR1 is SGHKS and CDR2 is YYEKEE (reference sequence). V was pared by 1 base and J by 7 bases, with 14 bases between. This CDR3 comprises 14 residues. The CDR3 spells CASSLSQGRSGYTF. Written as DNA, the CDR3 is TGTGCCAGCAGCTTGTCCCAAGGGAGGAGTGGCTACACCTTC.